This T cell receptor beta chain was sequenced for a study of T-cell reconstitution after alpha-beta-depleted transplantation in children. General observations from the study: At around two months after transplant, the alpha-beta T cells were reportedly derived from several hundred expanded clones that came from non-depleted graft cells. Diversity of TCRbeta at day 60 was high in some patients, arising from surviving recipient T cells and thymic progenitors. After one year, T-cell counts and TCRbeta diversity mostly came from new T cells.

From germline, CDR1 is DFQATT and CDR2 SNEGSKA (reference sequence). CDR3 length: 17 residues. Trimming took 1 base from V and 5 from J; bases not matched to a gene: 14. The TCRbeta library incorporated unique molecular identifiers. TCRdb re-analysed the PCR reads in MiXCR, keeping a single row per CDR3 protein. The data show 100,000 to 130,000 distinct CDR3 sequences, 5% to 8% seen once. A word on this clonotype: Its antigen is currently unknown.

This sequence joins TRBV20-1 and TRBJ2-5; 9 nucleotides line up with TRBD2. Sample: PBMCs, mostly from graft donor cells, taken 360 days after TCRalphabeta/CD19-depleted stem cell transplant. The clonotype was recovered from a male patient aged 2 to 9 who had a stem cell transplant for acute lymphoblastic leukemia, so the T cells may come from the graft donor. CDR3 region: CSARGLAVSPREETQYF. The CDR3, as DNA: TGCAGTGCTAGAGGACTAGCGGTTTCTCCTCGCGAGGAGACCCAGTACTTC.